The 24 T cell receptor beta chains reported below all come from one sample, sequenced in a study of identical twins. TCRdb recomputed calls from the 5' RACE reads with MiXCR, one row per CDR3 protein. The sample comprises more than 1.5 million distinct CDR3 sequences, around 29% of which are singletons, and more than 0.25% rests with the top ten. The material sequenced was cord blood. Receptors were obtained from a newborn girl in good health.

The table lists this clonotype with a few counts. The chain carries TRBV27 and TRBJ1-2; D not resolved. Germline assignment: CDR1 MNHEY and CDR2 SMNVEV (reference sequence). CDR3 length: 11 residues. The V gene lost 7 bases and the J gene lost 8 bases, with 11 bases spanning the gap. DNA for the CDR3: TGTGCCAGCAAGGGTCTTTGGGGCTACACCTTC. As protein: CASKGLWGYTF.

This clonotype showed up just a few times. The chain employs TRBV20-1 and TRBJ1-2; D ambiguous. Per germline, CDR1 DFQATT and CDR2 SNEGSKA (reference sequence). The CDR3 has 15 amino acids. V was clipped by 0 bases and J by 5 bases, with 16 bases between them. CDR3 in DNA: TGCAGTGCTAGAGAAGGACCCAGGTCAGGTTATGGCTACACCTTC. Encoded protein: CSAREGPRSGYGYTF.

V usage is TRBV13 and J usage is TRBJ1-2, with TRBD1 matching 7 bases. The germline V gene encodes CDR1 PRHDT and CDR2 FYEKMQ (reference sequence). The length of the CDR3 is 14 residues. J was trimmed by 7 bases and V by 2 bases; bases with no gene match: 7. CDR3: CASSLLGGAGGYTF. In DNA form, the CDR3 reads TGTGCCAGCAGCTTATTAGGGGGCGCAGGTGGCTACACCTTC.

This clonotype was seen a few times. The chain employs TRBV5-4 and TRBJ1-4, with 7 positions matching TRBD1. CDR1 SGHNT and CDR2 YYREEE come from the germline V gene (reference sequence). J was trimmed by 7 bases and V by 5 bases; bases with no gene match: 14. This CDR3 region has 16 residues. The chain's CDR3 is CASSPGQNHRGEKLFF. The CDR3, as DNA: TGTGCCAGCAGTCCCGGACAGAACCACAGGGGTGAAAAACTGTTTTTT.

This clonotype was detected a few times. CDR3 coding DNA: TGTGCCAGCAGCCCTTTCGGGACTAGCGGACCCTCCTACAATGAGCAGTTCTTC. Encoded protein: CASSPFGTSGPSYNEQFF. The gene calls are TRBV7-9 and TRBJ2-1; 11 nucleotides agree with TRBD2. This CDR3 spans 18 amino acids. V was clipped by 5 bases and J by 0 bases; unmatched bases: 9. Germline CDR1 reads SEHNR; CDR2 reads FQNEAQ (reference sequence). The whole variable domain, filled in from reference TRBV7-9 and TRBJ2-1, reads DTGVSQNPRHKITKRGQNVTFRCDPISEHNRLYWYRQTLGQGPEFLTYFQNEAQLEKSRLLSDRFSAERPKGSFSTLEIQRTEQGDSAMYLCASSPFGTSGPSYNEQFFGPGTRLTVL.

The J gene is TRBJ2-5, the V gene TRBV20-1; a weak D match, TRBD2 (7 bases). Germline V lookup: CDR1 DFQATT, CDR2 SNEGSKA (reference sequence). The CDR3 loop spans 13 amino acids. Trimming removed 4 bases at V and 5 bases at J, with 14 bases between. The CDR3 protein is CSATWGGQETQYF. The CDR3 DNA reads TGCAGTGCTACCTGGGGGGGCCAGGAGACCCAGTACTTC.

The V and J genes are TRBV20-1 and TRBJ2-5, with 10 bases that match TRBD2. This CDR3 contains 14 residues. The ends lost 1 base at V and 11 bases at J; junction bases unmatched: 10. CDR1 and CDR2 (germline): DFQATT, SNEGSKA (reference sequence). CDR3 sequence reads: CSARGSGRVNEQYF. CDR3 nucleotides: TGCAGTGCTAGAGGGAGCGGGAGGGTCAATGAGCAGTACTTC.

In this sample, this clonotype turned up a few times. The V and J genes are TRBV19 and TRBJ2-1; 7 positions match TRBD2. Trimming removed 3 bases from V and 7 bases from J; junction bases left unmatched: 0. CDR3 length equals 12 residues. The germline gives CDR1 LNHDA, CDR2 SQIVND (reference sequence). The CDR3: CASSIGRNEQFF. CDR3 in DNA: TGTGCCAGTAGTATCGGGAGGAATGAGCAGTTCTTC.

The chain carries TRBV12-3 or TRBV12-4 and TRBJ2-1; D call uncertain. CDR3 size: 14 residues. V was cut by 1 base and J by 5 bases, with 9 bases left in between. CDR3: CASSLVYTNNEQFF. The CDR3 DNA sequence: TGTGCCAGCAGTTTAGTCTACACAAACAATGAGCAGTTCTTC.

There are a few counts of this clonotype. The genes are TRBV20-1 and TRBJ2-7, with D possibly TRBD2 on 5 matching bases. The CDR3 covers 14 residues. Trimming pared 0 bases from V and 0 bases from J, leaving 9 bases between. Germline-derived CDR1 and CDR2 are DFQATT and SNEGSKA (reference sequence). Here the CDR3 reads CSARDQRSSYEQYF. Here the CDR3 DNA reads TGCAGTGCTAGAGACCAGCGGAGCTCCTACGAGCAGTACTTC.

The V call is TRBV20-1, the J call TRBJ2-1, with D perhaps TRBD2 (6 bases). The CDR3 runs to 14 residues. V was clipped by 4 bases and J by 3 bases, with 13 bases between them. The V gene's germline CDR1 is DFQATT and CDR2 SNEGSKA (reference sequence). Written as DNA, the CDR3 is TGCAGTGCTATCGCCGGCGGGATCTACAATGAGCAGTTCTTC. Encoded protein: CSAIAGGIYNEQFF.

The J gene is TRBJ2-1, the V gene TRBV12-3 or TRBV12-4, with D perhaps TRBD2 (5 bases). V shed 7 bases and J shed 8 bases, with 12 bases lying between them. The CDR3 runs 12 residues. CDR3 residues: CASTPGLDEQFF. The CDR3 DNA reads TGTGCCAGCACCCCAGGACTGGATGAGCAGTTCTTC.

This chain joins TRBV2 and TRBJ1-4; 10 nucleotides agree with TRBD1. Germline trimming cut 6 bases from V and 3 bases from J; bases unmatched to any gene: 7. There are 16 residues in the CDR3. Germline lookup yields CDR1 SNHLY and CDR2 FYNNEI. The CDR3 loop is CASSPGQGSANEKLFF. Written as DNA, the CDR3 is TGTGCCAGCAGCCCGGGACAGGGGTCAGCTAATGAAAAACTGTTTTTT.

The V and J genes are TRBV7-6 and TRBJ2-1, with D maybe TRBD2 (5 bases). The assigned J gene may be wrong: the sequence end matches TRBJ2-7 better. The V gene's germline CDR1 is SGHVS and CDR2 FNYEAQ. The CDR3 runs to 16 residues. The CDR3 loop is CASSLAVSSSYNEQYF. The DNA of the CDR3 is TGTGCCAGCAGCTTAGCGGTCTCTAGCTCCTACAATGAGCAGTACTTC.

The rearrangement joins TRBV5-6 to TRBJ1-2; TRBD1 is a possible D gene (6 bases). Germline V gives CDR1 SGHDT, CDR2 YYEEEE. Between the trimmed V and J ends, which lost 4 bases and 5 bases, there was a span of 18 bases. The CDR3 loop spans 15 amino acids. CDR3 loop: CASSPTDSFAYGYTF. The DNA for the CDR3 is TGTGCCAGCAGCCCAACGGACAGCTTTGCATATGGCTACACCTTC.

The rearrangement joins TRBV7-9 to TRBJ1-2, with 8 bases fitting TRBD1. Germline assignment: CDR1 SEHNR and CDR2 FQNEAQ (reference sequence). The CDR3 contains 16 residues. With V trimmed by 4 bases and J by 4 bases, 11 bases remained unmatched. CDR3 sequence reads: CASSSFQGAAIYGYTF. The CDR3, as DNA: TGTGCCAGCAGCTCATTTCAGGGGGCTGCCATCTATGGCTACACCTTC.

This clonotype was detected only a few times. The J gene is TRBJ1-1, the V gene TRBV20-1; D is unresolved. The CDR3 extends over 11 amino acids. Germline values: CDR1 DFQATT, CDR2 SNEGSKA (reference sequence). Trimming removed 6 bases at V and 4 bases at J, with 9 bases between. CDR3 nucleotide sequence: TGCAGTGCCCCACTTGGCACTGAAGCTTTCTTT. Translation gives CSAPLGTEAFF.

The chain carries TRBV7-9 and TRBJ2-1; perhaps TRBD2 as D (6 bases). The CDR3 runs to 14 residues. V lost 5 bases and J lost 5, with 13 bases in between. Germline V CDR1 and CDR2: SEHNR, FQNEAQ (reference sequence). This chain's CDR3 is CASSRAGPNNEQFF. The CDR3, as DNA: TGTGCCAGCAGCCGTGCGGGGCCCAACAATGAGCAGTTCTTC.

The rearrangement joins TRBV14 to TRBJ2-5; D gene uncertain. In germline, CDR1 is SGHDN, CDR2 FVKESK. This CDR3 has 12 residues. Trimming took 1 base from V and 11 from J, leaving 11 bases between them. The CDR3 DNA follows: TGTGCCAGCAGCCAAGTTTGGGCTGAGCAGTACTTC. As protein: CASSQVWAEQYF.

The chain is built from TRBV18 and TRBJ2-7, with D maybe TRBD1 (5 bases). The V gene lost 4 bases and the J gene lost 5 bases, with 24 bases spanning the gap. The CDR3 has 17 residues. Per the germline V gene, CDR1 is KGHSH and CDR2 is LQKENI. The CDR3 protein is CASSHLTPATELDEQYF. CDR3 sequence (DNA): TGTGCCAGCTCACATCTAACCCCTGCGACAGAATTGGACGAGCAGTACTTC.

This clonotype was seen a few times. This chain uses TRBV7-2 with TRBJ1-5, with a weak D call TRBD1 (6 bases). From germline, CDR1 is SGHTA and CDR2 FQGNSA. V shed 5 bases and J shed 7 bases, with 9 bases lying between them. This CDR3 has 12 amino acids. The CDR3 nucleotides are TGTGCCAGCAGCAAGACAGGACAGCCCCAGCATTTT. It translates to CASSKTGQPQHF.

On this clonotype itself: The junction differs from germline at one of its ends, possibly a read error. The rearrangement links TRBV7-2 to TRBJ2-3; 10 nucleotides align to TRBD2. CDR3 length equals 14 residues. Looked up from germline, CDR1 is SGHTA and CDR2 is FQGNSA. The CDR3 coding sequence is TGTGCCAGCAGCTTAATTAGCGGGGGGATTACGCGGTATTTT. Its translation is CASSLISGGITRYF.

Only a few counts were recorded for this clonotype. The chain is built from TRBV7-2 and TRBJ1-6, with a possible D match to TRBD1 (6 bases). The germline V gene encodes CDR1 SGHTA and CDR2 FQGNSA. The length of the CDR3 is 14 residues. With 3 bases removed from V and 7 bases from J, the gap between germline ends came to 10 bases. CDR3 loop: CASSLGTINSPLHF. CDR3 nucleotides: TGTGCCAGCAGCTTGGGGACAATAAATTCACCCCTCCACTTT.

The chain combines TRBV9 with TRBJ1-1; D is possibly TRBD1 (5 bases). CDR1 and CDR2 (germline): SGDLS, YYNGEE. The CDR3 is 17 residues long. V was shortened by 3 bases and J by 1 base, with 19 bases between the two germline ends. CDR3 DNA: TGTGCCAGCAGCGCCGGTGAAGGGGCGTGGCGGAACACTGAAGCTTTCTTT. Residues: CASSAGEGAWRNTEAFF.